These 23 T cell receptor beta chains were all obtained from the same sample, sequenced in a study of cytomegalovirus exposure and HLA in healthy donors. Amplification used 60 Vbeta primers and 13 Jbeta primers. Clones were read by immunoSEQ multiplex PCR, and TCRdb kept only the in-frame ones, dropping some. The sample includes about 18,000 clones, 75% of them seen just once. The material sequenced was PBMCs. These receptors came from a man aged 18 to 29 in good health and CMV-seronegative.

The J gene is TRBJ2-7, the V gene TRBV11-2; 7 bases align to TRBD1. The V and J ends lost 4 bases and 4 bases, in that order; junction bases with no gene match: 10. The germline V gene encodes CDR1 SGHAT and CDR2 FQNNGV. The CDR3 sequence is 15 residues long. The CDR3 DNA is TGTGCCAGCAGCTACCTCCGGACAGGCCCTTACGAGCAGTACTTC. Translating it yields CASSYLRTGPYEQYF.

This chain connects TRBV29-1 to TRBJ2-7; no clear D gene. The CDR3 is 15 amino acids. Deletions cut 0 bases from V and 3 bases from J, with 15 bases between. Germline assignment: CDR1 SQVTM and CDR2 ANQGSEA. The CDR3 here is CSVEDRGSTYYEQYF. CDR3 nucleotide sequence: TGCAGCGTTGAAGATCGTGGTTCTACTTACTACGAGCAGTACTTC.

The CDR3 DNA reads TGCAGCGTGGTACCACGGGGTCTCTACGAGCAGTACTTC. Amino acid sequence: CSVVPRGLYEQYF. The chain links TRBV29-1 to TRBJ2-7, with D perhaps matching TRBD2 (5 bases). The V and J ends lost 6 bases and 3 bases respectively, with 15 bases between them. The germline CDR1 and CDR2 sequences are SQVTM and ANQGSEA. This CDR3 comprises 13 residues.

This clone came up once. The chain has TRBV15 and TRBJ1-1; 9 bases agree with TRBD1. This CDR3 contains 13 residues. Trimming took 2 bases from V and 9 from J; bases not matched to a gene: 4. Germline values: CDR1 LNHNV, CDR2 YYDKDF (reference sequence). The CDR3 DNA reads TGTGCCACCAGCAGACCTAACAGGGGGCAAGCTTTCTTT. Amino acid sequence: CATSRPNRGQAFF.

A few counts support this clone. The genes are TRBV30 and TRBJ1-1; D is perhaps TRBD1 (5 bases). V was clipped by 1 base and J by 0 bases, with 21 bases between them. Germline CDR1 reads GTSNPN; CDR2 reads SVGIG (reference sequence). This CDR3 contains 18 residues. DNA of the CDR3: TGTGCCTGGAGTGGGTCAGGCCAGGGACTTGGGGTGAACACTGAAGCTTTCTTT. This codes for CAWSGSGQGLGVNTEAFF.

This clone was detected only a few times. The rearrangement links TRBV6-6 to TRBJ1-5; the match to TRBD1 covers 8 bases. Trimming at V came to 5 bases and at J to 3 bases, leaving 6 bases not matched to a gene. The CDR3 has 15 residues. Germline V lookup: CDR1 MNHNY, CDR2 SVGAGI (reference sequence). The CDR3 DNA follows: TGTGCCAGCAGTCTTGGACAGGGTTACAATCAGCCCCAGCATTTT. Its translation is CASSLGQGYNQPQHF.

The chain couples TRBV20-1 to TRBJ2-3; D remains unclear. Deletions cut 6 bases from V and 6 bases from J, with 10 bases between. This CDR3 has 11 amino acids. Looked up from germline, CDR1 is DFQATT and CDR2 is SNEGSKA (reference sequence). The CDR3 reads CSALGLDTQYF. Written as DNA, the CDR3 is TGCAGTGCCCTAGGCTTGGATACGCAGTATTTT.

The gene calls are TRBV15 and TRBJ1-4, with D possibly being TRBD1 (6 bases). The CDR3 runs 14 residues. V lost 6 bases and J 5 bases, leaving 13 bases between the germline ends. Germline V CDR1 and CDR2: LNHNV, YYDKDF (reference sequence). In DNA form, the CDR3 reads TGTGCCACCAGTCCGACAGGAGGAAATGAAAAACTGTTTTTT. This translates into CATSPTGGNEKLFF.

In its sample, this clone was seen a few times. This sequence joins TRBV29-1 and TRBJ1-2; D is unresolved. The germline V gene has CDR1 SQVTM and CDR2 ANQGSEA. This CDR3 spans 13 amino acids. Trimming took 4 bases from V and 0 from J, leaving 9 bases between them. The CDR3 loop reads CSVGEVTNYGYTF. CDR3 in DNA: TGCAGCGTTGGCGAGGTCACTAACTATGGCTACACCTTC.

This chain connects TRBV6-5 to TRBJ1-2; TRBD1 agrees at 7 bases. The CDR3 consists of 14 residues. From germline, CDR1 is MNHEY and CDR2 SVGAGI. V was pared by 6 bases and J by 5 bases, with 9 bases of the junction left unmatched. The CDR3 region is CASRADRVGYGYTF. DNA for the CDR3: TGTGCCAGCAGGGCCGACAGGGTAGGATATGGCTACACCTTC.

About this clone: Other DNA sequences in the sample encode the same CDR3. The V call is TRBV30, the J call TRBJ1-1; a weak D match, TRBD1 (5 bases). The CDR3 is 14 residues long. Germline V CDR1 and CDR2: GTSNPN, SVGIG (reference sequence). V shed 0 bases and J shed 5 bases, with 13 bases lying between them. DNA of the CDR3: TGTGCCTGGAGTGTAAGGGGCAGAGGTACTGAAGCTTTCTTT. Translation: CAWSVRGRGTEAFF.

The CDR3 DNA reads TGTGCCTGGAGGGGACAGAAACAAGAGACCCAGTACTTC. Translation: CAWRGQKQETQYF. The V and J genes are TRBV30 and TRBJ2-5; 7 bases line up with TRBD1. J was trimmed by 2 bases and V by 3 bases; bases with no gene match: 3. This CDR3 contains 13 residues. Germline CDR1 and CDR2: GTSNPN and SVGIG (reference sequence).

This sequence joins TRBV5-6 and TRBJ1-1; 7 bases align to TRBD1. The CDR3 totals 14 residues. J gave up 2 bases and V 3 bases, and 4 bases lay outside the gene matches. Germline V gene sequence: CDR1 SGHDT, CDR2 YYEEEE. The DNA for the CDR3 is TGTGCCAGCAGCTCGGGACAGCGAAACACTGAAGCTTTCTTT. This gives the protein CASSSGQRNTEAFF.

This clone was observed a handful of times. The chain links TRBV5-4 to TRBJ1-1; 9 bases align to TRBD1. V trimming: 3 bases; J trimming: 4 bases; junction bases outside the gene matches: 4. The CDR3 sequence is 14 residues long. Germline CDR1 SGHNT, CDR2 YYREEE (reference sequence). CDR3 residues: CASSSWDRATEAFF. The CDR3 region has the DNA TGTGCCAGCAGCTCCTGGGACAGGGCCACTGAAGCTTTCTTT.

This clone has just one count. The chain uses TRBV27 and TRBJ1-5; D is uncertain. Trimming shortened V by 2 bases and J by 5 bases, and 7 bases separated the two germline ends. The CDR3 length is 13 residues. CDR1 MNHEY and CDR2 SMNVEV come from the germline V gene (reference sequence). The CDR3 nucleotides are TGTGCCAGCAGTTTACGGGAGTATCAGCCCCAGCATTTT. This gives the protein CASSLREYQPQHF.

This clone was seen only a few times. This chain uses TRBV6-5 with TRBJ2-7, with D tentatively TRBD2 (6 bases). V lost 2 bases and J 2 bases, leaving 10 bases between the germline ends. Germline-derived CDR1 and CDR2 are MNHEY and SVGAGI. The CDR3 runs to 14 residues. The CDR3 loop reads CASSYRTGAYEQYF. The CDR3 bases are TGTGCCAGCAGTTACAGGACGGGGGCCTACGAGCAGTACTTC.

This clone has just one count. This chain joins TRBV5-6 and TRBJ1-2, with 7 bases fitting TRBD1. The CDR3 is 14 amino acids. The germline CDR1 and CDR2 sequences are SGHDT and YYEEEE. J gave up 5 bases and V 3 bases, and 7 bases lay outside the gene matches. The CDR3 sequence: CASSSDRVKYGYTF. As DNA, the CDR3 is TGTGCCAGCAGCTCTGACAGGGTGAAATATGGCTACACCTTC. Drawing the rest from reference TRBV5-6 and TRBJ1-2, the complete variable domain is DAGVTQSPTHLIKTRGQQVTLRCSPKSGHDTVSWYQQALGQGPQFIFQYYEEEERQRGNFPDRFSGHQFPNYSSELNVNALLLGDSALYLCASSSDRVKYGYTFGSGTRLTVV.

The rearrangement uses TRBV4-1 and TRBJ1-2; weak D call: TRBD1 (6 bases). CDR1 and CDR2 (germline): MGHRA, YSYEKL. V was trimmed by 3 bases and J by 2 bases, leaving 7 bases between them. The CDR3 length is 13 residues. The CDR3 here is CASSQDRNYGYTF. CDR3 sequence (DNA): TGCGCCAGCAGCCAGGACAGAAACTATGGCTACACCTTC.

The V call is TRBV4-1, the J call TRBJ2-7; a weak D match, TRBD2 (5 bases). The CDR3 extends over 13 amino acids. V lost 4 bases to trimming and J lost 8 bases, with 15 bases between them. Germline CDR1 reads MGHRA; CDR2 reads YSYEKL. CDR3 sequence (DNA): TGCGCCAGCAGCCTCGGAGGAGGTTCGAAGCAGTACTTC. Protein product: CASSLGGGSKQYF.

The V call is TRBV2, the J call TRBJ2-2, with 9 bases matching TRBD1. The CDR3 is 14 amino acids. V trimming: 6 bases; J trimming: 7 bases; junction bases outside the gene matches: 6. Germline lookup yields CDR1 SNHLY and CDR2 FYNNEI. The CDR3 protein is CASRPGQGDGELFF. Written as DNA, the CDR3 is TGTGCCAGCAGGCCGGGACAGGGTGACGGGGAGCTGTTTTTT.

Comments on this clone: This specimen includes other DNA sequences encoding the same CDR3. The CDR3 loop is CAWRTGSNTEAFF. Written as DNA, the CDR3 is TGTGCCTGGAGGACAGGGTCGAACACTGAAGCTTTCTTT. V is TRBV30 and J is TRBJ1-1; the match to TRBD1 covers 7 bases. With 3 bases clipped from V and 1 base from J, the junction kept 2 bases outside the gene matches. This CDR3 spans 13 amino acids. The V gene's germline CDR1 is GTSNPN and CDR2 SVGIG (reference sequence).

This clone was detected once. The J gene is TRBJ1-5, the V gene TRBV30; D perhaps matches TRBD1 (5 bases). Germline CDR1 and CDR2: GTSNPN and SVGIG (reference sequence). V was clipped by 4 bases and J by 1 base, with 8 bases between them. This CDR3 is 13 amino acids long. This CDR3 reads CAWNSGSNQPQHF. The CDR3 DNA is TGTGCCTGGAATTCAGGGAGCAATCAGCCCCAGCATTTT.

This CDR3 is CASSLDSVYNEQFF. As DNA, the CDR3 is TGTGCCAGCAGCTTAGATTCTGTCTACAATGAGCAGTTCTTC. This chain connects TRBV7-8 to TRBJ2-1; unclear D gene. The CDR3 consists of 14 residues. Between the trimmed V and J ends, which lost 1 base and 3 bases, there was a span of 7 bases. CDR1 SGHVS and CDR2 FQNEAQ come from the germline V gene.